This TCR beta chain is from a study of blood T cell repertoires in COVID-19 (dated by TCRdb to the early 2020s). Context from the whole study: The collaborator samples originated in the United States, Italy and Spain and spanned the acute and convalescent phases of COVID-19. The material from the prospective study consisted of cDNA or gDNA derived from T cells, B-cell-depleted T cells, or PBMCs. Subjects who had been exposed to COVID-19, were actively infected with it, or had recovered from it provided the deeply sampled blood TCRbeta repertoires that made up the dataset. A freely available public database, intended as a resource for researchers studying the immune response to SARS-CoV-2, is where the repertoires were released. Samples came from the ongoing ImmuneRACE study (first 160 participants) plus 1,254 subjects from 6 global collaborators. The sample metadata nearly always contained a de-identified subject ID, COVID-19 status, age in years and sex. Where available, HLA class I and class II types were taken from metadata supplied by the sample provider and were not determined by assay-based typing.

Trimming takes 8 bases from V and 6 bases from J, and the germline ends sit 14 bases apart. CDR1 MNHEY and CDR2 SMNVEV were looked up in the germline V gene (reference sequence). The CDR3 runs 12 amino acids, cysteine and phenylalanine included. Only the CDR3 DNA is retained, 36 bases long and in frame from the first base. Study-level results and caveats: The quantity of clinical and demographic metadata differed by source and by participant and was supplied without curation.

Enrolling through a virtual design, the prospective study's participants ranged in age from about 18 to 89 years and lived across approximately 25 United States geographic areas. To assign participants to cohorts, the prospective study relied on clinical history that participants themselves reported in a screening survey and a study questionnaire. ImmuneRACE Cohort 3 recovered participants were defined by two consecutive negative NP/OP PCR tests, healthcare professional clearance, or symptom resolution. Mobile phlebotomists in the prospective study collected whole blood, serum and a nasopharyngeal or oropharyngeal swab from every participant. Prospective study participants could optionally give additional blood draws and questionnaires over an approximately 2-month period. Before DNA extraction, blood samples from the prospective study were shipped at room temperature or frozen. As to this clone: Its antigen is still unknown. No qualities accompany the bases; no much larger clone lies one base away.

The immunoSEQ Assay, a bias-controlled multiplex PCR, was used to amplify TCRbeta CDR3 regions from genomic DNA. The authors processed their data as follows. Nucleated cell counts per sample were estimated from amplification of reference gene primers within the assay. To quantify the absolute abundance of each unique TCRbeta CDR3 rearrangement, sequence reads were collapsed and filtered. For each sample, productive Simpson clonality was calculated by taking the square root of Simpson's diversity index across productive rearrangements. Sourced from immuneACCESS, this table was stored by TCRdb with only in-frame sequences that have V and J called. A share of the clones is absent; for the studies checked, an unresolved V gene accounts for under half, and the remainder has no known explanation. The V and J calls and clone size were taken over from that table, and D and trimming were inferred from the DNA. The sample profile shows about 210,000 clones; more than 80% of them were found once. In total, the top ten clones hold around 9.2% of the sample.

The source is a man aged 35-49 years who had recovered from COVID-19. The sequence links TRBV27 to TRBJ2-7; TRBD2 could be the D gene, as 5 bases match. The sequenced sample consisted of PBMCs or T cells enriched from blood (not recorded which). The CDR3: CASGFEGFEQYF. DNA sequence: TGTGCCAGCGGCTTTGAGGGTTTCGAGCAGTACTTC.